Below, 27 T cell receptor beta chains from the same sample are listed, as sequenced in a study of cytomegalovirus exposure and HLA in healthy donors. Both 60 Vbeta primers and 13 Jbeta primers went into the PCR. TCRdb's copy holds only in-frame clones and misses some; the assay was immunoSEQ multiplex PCR. The top ten clones hold approximately 2.3% of a sample with about 190,000 clones, roughly 80% of them seen once. The sequenced sample was PBMCs. These receptors were obtained from a male donor in good health and CMV-seronegative.

This chain links TRBV25-1 with TRBJ2-3; TRBD1 matches at 8 bases. Germline lookup yields CDR1 MGHDK and CDR2 SYGVNS. The CDR3 has 15 amino acids. After removal of 2 bases from V and 6 bases from J, the junction contained 7 bases not matched to a gene. This chain's CDR3 is CASSEQGARGDTQYF. The CDR3 region has the DNA TGTGCCAGCAGTGAACAGGGGGCCCGAGGGGATACGCAGTATTTT.

The V and J genes are TRBV27 and TRBJ2-1, with a tentative D call TRBD1 (5 bases). This CDR3 spans 15 amino acids. Germline values: CDR1 MNHEY, CDR2 SMNVEV (reference sequence). V lost 6 bases and J 6 bases, leaving 18 bases between the germline ends. The CDR3 DNA sequence: TGTGCCAGCAGCTATACGACCAGGGCTACCAATGAGCAGTTCTTC. Translated: CASSYTTRATNEQFF.

The chain has TRBV10-3 and TRBJ2-5, with a possible D match to TRBD2 (5 bases). The CDR3 is made up of 13 amino acids. Trimming removed 4 bases from V and 3 bases from J, with 9 bases in between. Germline CDR1 ENHRY, CDR2 SYGVKD. This chain's CDR3 is CAISGDGKETQYF. The CDR3, as DNA: TGTGCCATCAGTGGTGACGGGAAAGAGACCCAGTACTTC.

The V gene is TRBV27, the J gene TRBJ2-7; D possibly corresponds to TRBD2 (6 bases). Germline CDR1 reads MNHEY; CDR2 reads SMNVEV (reference sequence). Trimming cost V 5 bases and J 4 bases, with 12 bases left between them. The CDR3 length is 13 residues. The CDR3 coding sequence is TGTGCCAGCAGTCCGAGAGGGACTTACGAGCAGTACTTC. Protein product: CASSPRGTYEQYF.

The CDR3 DNA reads as TGTGCCAGCTCACCCTTGGACAGGGACCATGGCTACACCTTC. It yields the protein CASSPLDRDHGYTF. J is TRBJ1-2 and V is TRBV18; 8 bases align to TRBD1. Per the germline V gene, CDR1 is KGHSH and CDR2 is LQKENI. V trimming: 3 bases; J trimming: 6 bases; junction bases outside the gene matches: 6. This CDR3 has 14 amino acids.

The genes are TRBV18 and TRBJ1-2; possibly TRBD1 for D (6 bases). This CDR3 spans 15 amino acids. The V and J ends lost 2 bases and 0 bases respectively, with 10 bases between them. Germline CDR1 and CDR2: KGHSH and LQKENI. CDR3 in DNA: TGTGCCAGCTCACCAGAGGGGGACGCTAACTATGGCTACACCTTC. Its translation is CASSPEGDANYGYTF.

V and J are TRBV13 and TRBJ2-1; 7 bases map to TRBD1. The CDR3 loop spans 14 amino acids. V shed 0 bases, J shed 5 bases, and the junction held 1 base outside the gene matches. CDR1 and CDR2 from the germline V gene are PRHDT and FYEKMQ (reference sequence). CDR3 residues: CASSLGQGNNEQFF. CDR3 nucleotides: TGTGCCAGCAGCTTAGGACAGGGGAACAATGAGCAGTTCTTC. Using reference TRBV13 and TRBJ2-1 for the parts outside the CDR3, the full variable domain is AAGVIQSPRHLIKEKRETATLKCYPIPRHDTVYWYQQGPGQDPQFLISFYEKMQSDKGSIPDRFSAQQFSDYHSELNMSSLELGDSALYFCASSLGQGNNEQFFGPGTRLTVL.

The genes are TRBV28 and TRBJ1-1; no definite D call. V was trimmed by 8 bases and J by 7 bases, leaving 8 bases between them. The CDR3 is made up of 10 amino acids. Germline CDR1 is MDHEN and CDR2 is SYDVKM. The CDR3 loop reads CASRAGEAFF. The CDR3 nucleotides read TGTGCCAGCCGGGCGGGTGAAGCTTTCTTT.

The chain uses TRBV19 and TRBJ2-2, with 7 nucleotides matching TRBD2. There are 13 residues in the CDR3. Per the germline V gene, CDR1 is LNHDA and CDR2 is SQIVND (reference sequence). The V and J ends lost 5 bases and 7 bases, in that order; junction bases with no gene match: 4. Here the CDR3 reads CASSQLAYGELFF. In DNA form, the CDR3 reads TGTGCCAGTAGTCAACTAGCGTACGGGGAGCTGTTTTTT.

This clone was seen only a few times. The J gene is TRBJ1-1, the V gene TRBV5-4; 9 bases line up with TRBD1. The trim removed 2 bases at V and 0 bases at J, leaving 11 bases unmatched. CDR3 length equals 18 residues. Germline CDR1 reads SGHNT; CDR2 reads YYREEE (reference sequence). CDR3 nucleotides: TGTGCCAGCAGCTTACAACCGGGACAGGGACCTATGAACACTGAAGCTTTCTTT. It yields the protein CASSLQPGQGPMNTEAFF.

The chain has TRBV11-3 and TRBJ2-1, with a possible D match to TRBD2 (5 bases). Germline loops: CDR1 SGHNT, CDR2 YENEEA. The CDR3 loop spans 13 amino acids. V lost 0 bases and J 9 bases, leaving 9 bases between the germline ends. The DNA for the CDR3 is TGTGCCAGCAGCTTAGATCGCGGGCGTGAGCAGTTCTTC. Its translation: CASSLDRGREQFF.

The chain has TRBV7-3 and TRBJ2-2; D perhaps matches TRBD2 (6 bases). Germline assignment: CDR1 SGHTA and CDR2 FQGTGA. CDR3 length: 15 amino acids. With 5 bases removed from V and 4 bases from J, the gap between germline ends came to 14 bases. CDR3 region: CASSPLGGVTGELFF. DNA of the CDR3: TGTGCCAGCAGCCCGTTGGGGGGAGTCACCGGGGAGCTGTTTTTT.

The chain is built from TRBV5-1 and TRBJ1-5; D remains ambiguous. The length of the CDR3 is 13 residues. The germline V and J ends were trimmed by 0 bases and 3 bases, with 4 bases remaining between them. Per germline, CDR1 SGHRS and CDR2 YFSETQ. CDR3 in amino acids: CASSLGYNQPQHF. In DNA, the CDR3 is TGCGCCAGCAGCTTGGGCTACAATCAGCCCCAGCATTTT.

The V and J genes are TRBV11-1 and TRBJ2-5; 7 positions agree with TRBD1. The V gene end was trimmed by 3 bases and the J gene end by 5 bases; junction bases not matched to a gene: 6. The CDR3 loop spans 14 amino acids. CDR1 SGHAT and CDR2 FQDESV come from the germline V gene (reference sequence). Here the CDR3 reads CASSFKGGRETQYF. CDR3 bases: TGTGCCAGCAGCTTCAAAGGGGGCAGGGAGACCCAGTACTTC.

V and J are TRBV29-1 and TRBJ2-5, with a weak D call TRBD2 (7 bases). Trimming cost V 7 bases and J 2 bases, with 14 bases left between them. Germline CDR1 is SQVTM and CDR2 is ANQGSEA. The CDR3 length is 13 residues. The CDR3 protein is CSAGEGGQETQYF. In DNA, the CDR3 is TGCAGCGCGGGCGAGGGGGGGCAAGAGACCCAGTACTTC.

V usage is TRBV28 and J usage is TRBJ2-5, with D possibly matching TRBD1 (6 bases). V lost 1 base to trimming and J lost 0 bases, with 15 bases between them. CDR3 length: 17 amino acids. Germline V gene lookup returns CDR1 MDHEN and CDR2 SYDVKM. CDR3 residues: CASSLSAAGAYQETQYF. The CDR3 coding sequence is TGTGCCAGCAGTTTATCGGCGGCAGGGGCGTACCAAGAGACCCAGTACTTC.

The chain is built from TRBV6-1 and TRBJ1-4, with D possibly being TRBD1 (5 bases). This CDR3 contains 13 residues. Trimming took 8 bases from V and 8 from J, leaving 15 bases between them. CDR1 and CDR2 (germline): MNHNS, SASEGT. CDR3 bases: TGTGCCAGCGCGAGGAGGGGCCGAGAAAAACTGTTTTTT. This codes for CASARRGREKLFF.

This chain links TRBV19 with TRBJ1-1; 8 bases are shared with TRBD1. The CDR3 spans 13 residues. V lost 7 bases to trimming and J lost 7 bases; unmatched junction nucleotides: 8. Germline CDR1 is LNHDA and CDR2 is SQIVND (reference sequence). The CDR3 DNA follows: TGTGCCAGTACCCTGACAGGGGCCAATGAAGCTTTCTTT. Its protein is CASTLTGANEAFF.

This chain joins TRBV9 and TRBJ2-7, with TRBD1 matching over 9 bases. Germline V gene data show CDR1 as SGDLS and CDR2 as YYNGEE. CDR3 size: 14 residues. V gave up 4 bases and J gave up 4 bases; unmatched junction bases: 6. This chain's CDR3 is CASSPTGQGYEQYF. For the CDR3, the DNA is TGTGCCAGCAGCCCCACGGGACAGGGTTACGAGCAGTACTTC.

This chain uses TRBV7-9 with TRBJ1-5; 7 positions agree with TRBD1. The germline gives CDR1 SEHNR, CDR2 FQNEAQ (reference sequence). V lost 5 bases, J lost 2 bases, and 3 bases stayed unmatched. The CDR3 extends over 14 amino acids. The chain's CDR3 is CASSRDSGNQPQHF. The CDR3 region has the DNA TGTGCCAGCAGCCGGGACAGCGGCAATCAGCCCCAGCATTTT.

This clone was observed a handful of times. This sequence joins TRBV5-1 and TRBJ2-2; D possibly corresponds to TRBD2 (7 bases). The V and J ends lost 8 bases and 6 bases respectively, with 17 bases between them. The CDR3 totals 14 residues. Germline CDR1 SGHRS, CDR2 YFSETQ. CDR3 protein: CASEDGGQSGELFF. CDR3 sequence (DNA): TGCGCCAGTGAGGACGGGGGGCAGTCCGGGGAGCTGTTTTTT.

The genes are TRBV5-1 and TRBJ2-3, with TRBD1 as a possible D gene (6 bases). The CDR3 is made up of 15 amino acids. V was trimmed by 1 base and J by 6 bases, leaving 15 bases between them. Germline values: CDR1 SGHRS, CDR2 YFSETQ. For the CDR3, the DNA is TGCGCCAGCAGCTTGAGGGGGACCCAGCCGGATACGCAGTATTTT. Its translation is CASSLRGTQPDTQYF.

This clone was picked up a small number of times. The V gene is TRBV2, the J gene TRBJ2-1, with TRBD1 as a possible D gene (6 bases). The V end lost 3 bases, the J end lost 9 bases, and 18 bases lay between the germline ends. CDR1 is SNHLY, CDR2 FYNNEI, per germline. This CDR3 region has 15 residues. CDR3 protein: CASSELDPGDGEQFF. The CDR3 coding sequence is TGTGCCAGCAGTGAGCTAGACCCAGGGGATGGTGAGCAGTTCTTC.

This clone was recorded once. This chain uses TRBV19 with TRBJ1-5; 7 positions match TRBD1. This CDR3 has 15 residues. Germline assignment: CDR1 LNHDA and CDR2 SQIVND (reference sequence). The V and J ends lost 3 bases and 5 bases, in that order; junction bases with no gene match: 7. The CDR3 region is CASSIGGGSDQPQHF. In nucleotides, the CDR3 is TGTGCCAGTAGTATCGGAGGGGGCTCGGATCAGCCCCAGCATTTT.

This clone showed up just a few times. The V and J genes are TRBV7-6 and TRBJ1-2; TRBD1 aligns across 7 bases. Germline trimming cut 1 base from V and 0 bases from J; bases unmatched to any gene: 5. CDR3 length: 16 amino acids. Germline-derived CDR1 and CDR2 are SGHVS and FNYEAQ. CDR3 sequence (DNA): TGTGCCAGCAGCTTAGACAAGGGGGCGGCTAACTATGGCTACACCTTC. Residues: CASSLDKGAANYGYTF.

The CDR3 DNA is TGTGCCAGCAGCCAAGATGGCGCAGGGGGCCGTGGCTACACCTTC. Translating it yields CASSQDGAGGRGYTF. The V gene is TRBV4-2, the J gene TRBJ1-2; TRBD1 matches 8 bases. Germline lookup yields CDR1 LGHNA and CDR2 YNFKEQ. The CDR3 extends over 15 amino acids. V trimming: 0 bases; J trimming: 7 bases; junction bases outside the gene matches: 7.

The V call is TRBV9, the J call TRBJ1-1, with 7 bases identical to TRBD1. Germline V gene sequence: CDR1 SGDLS, CDR2 YYNGEE. V lost 2 bases, J lost 3 bases, and 4 bases stayed unmatched. This CDR3 spans 14 amino acids. The CDR3 loop is CASSVRTGDTEAFF. DNA for the CDR3: TGTGCCAGCAGCGTGAGAACAGGGGACACTGAAGCTTTCTTT.